Each of the 14 T cell receptor beta chains below was sequenced from the same sample in a study of OX40 agonist ivuxolimab in advanced cancers. The library came from the immunoSEQ multiplex PCR assay. TCRdb carries this immuneACCESS record with in-frame sequences only. Its versions omit some clonotypes, under half of them owing to an unresolved V gene in the studies checked, with the rest unexplained. This sample is represented by 30,000 to 45,000 clones; approximately 80% of them were singletons. Jointly, the top ten make up under 2% of the sample. The material was CD4+ or CD8+ T cells sorted from blood, obtained in a trial of the OX40 agonist ivuxolimab. These receptor sequences come from an adult with an advanced solid tumor such as melanoma, head and neck, liver or kidney cancer.

V and J are TRBV6-4 and TRBJ2-1; D unclear. From germline, CDR1 is MRHNA and CDR2 SNTAGT. The V end was cut by 0 bases, the J end by 7 bases, with 10 bases between. This CDR3 has 14 amino acids. The CDR3 sequence: CASSDSSWPNEQFF. Written as DNA, the CDR3 is TGTGCCAGCAGTGACTCGAGTTGGCCTAATGAGCAGTTCTTC.

This clone was observed a single time. The J gene is TRBJ2-5, the V gene TRBV7-2; D could derive from TRBD1 or TRBD2 (5 bases each). This CDR3 region has 13 residues. V shed 5 bases and J shed 9 bases, with 16 bases lying between them. In germline, CDR1 is SGHTA, CDR2 FQGNSA. The CDR3 sequence: CASSPLGVGAQYF. DNA for the CDR3: TGTGCCAGCAGCCCACTGGGCGTGGGGGCCCAGTACTTC. Complete variable domain (other parts from reference TRBV7-2 and TRBJ2-5): GAGVSQSPSNKVTEKGKDVELRCDPISGHTALYWYRQSLGQGLEFLIYFQGNSAPDKSGLPSDRFSAERTGGSVSTLTIQRTQQEDSAVYLCASSPLGVGAQYFGPGTRLLVL.

The V call is TRBV11-1, the J call TRBJ2-3; D is tentatively TRBD1 or TRBD2 (6 bases each). CDR1 is SGHAT, CDR2 FQDESV, per germline (reference sequence). The CDR3 has 15 amino acids. V lost 7 bases, J lost 4 bases, and 18 bases lay in between. The CDR3 protein is CASTPGGREADTQYF. The DNA for the CDR3 is TGTGCCAGCACCCCCGGGGGCAGAGAGGCAGATACGCAGTATTTT. Supplemented by reference TRBV11-1 and TRBJ2-3, the full variable domain reads EAEVAQSPRYKITEKSQAVAFWCDPISGHATLYWYRQILGQGPELLVQFQDESVVDDSQLPKDRFSAERLKGVDSTLKIQPAELGDSAMYLCASTPGGREADTQYFGPGTRLTVL.

The count of this clone is one. This chain connects TRBV7-2 to TRBJ2-5; 12 bases agree with TRBD2. This CDR3 contains 15 residues. V lost 5 bases to trimming and J lost 5 bases; unmatched junction nucleotides: 6. Germline CDR1 SGHTA, CDR2 FQGNSA. The CDR3, as DNA: TGTGCCAGCAGCGATAGGACTAGCGGGGTGGAGACCCAGTACTTC. Encoded protein: CASSDRTSGVETQYF.

The rearrangement links TRBV18 to TRBJ1-5; unclear D gene. The V and J ends lost 1 base and 3 bases respectively, with 7 bases between them. The germline CDR1 and CDR2 sequences are KGHSH and LQKENI. This CDR3 contains 14 residues. For the CDR3, the DNA is TGTGCCAGCTCACCACTGGGCAACAATCAGCCCCAGCATTTT. It codes for CASSPLGNNQPQHF.

The genes are TRBV6-5 and TRBJ1-2, with D unclear. The CDR3 sequence is 12 residues long. Germline V gene data show CDR1 as MNHEY and CDR2 as SVGAGI. The V gene lost 3 bases and the J gene lost 3 bases, with 5 bases spanning the gap. CDR3 in DNA: TGTGCCAGCAGTTATGGAGACTATGGCTACACCTTC. It specifies CASSYGDYGYTF.

In nucleotides, the CDR3 is TGTGCCAGCAGCGTAGAGGCAGCGAACACTGAAGCTTTCTTT. Its protein product is CASSVEAANTEAFF. This chain connects TRBV9 to TRBJ1-1; no clear D gene. Germline assignment: CDR1 SGDLS and CDR2 YYNGEE. The CDR3 sequence is 14 residues long. Trimming cost V 0 bases and J 1 base, with 7 bases left between them. Full variable domain (remainder filled in from reference TRBV9 and TRBJ1-1): DSGVTQTPKHLITATGQRVTLRCSPRSGDLSVYWYQQSLDQGLQFLIQYYNGEERAKGNILERFSAQQFPDLHSELNLSSLELGDSALYFCASSVEAANTEAFFGQGTRLTVV.

This clone was found once. The chain links TRBV7-2 to TRBJ1-1; D unclear. The V gene's germline CDR1 is SGHTA and CDR2 FQGNSA. The length of the CDR3 is 16 residues. The ends were cut back, 1 base at V and 2 bases at J, with 14 bases in the middle. The CDR3 DNA is TGTGCCAGCAGCTTAGAACACCCAAGTGGTAACACTGAAGCTTTCTTT. Its translation: CASSLEHPSGNTEAFF. Supplemented by reference TRBV7-2 and TRBJ1-1, the full variable domain reads GAGVSQSPSNKVTEKGKDVELRCDPISGHTALYWYRQSLGQGLEFLIYFQGNSAPDKSGLPSDRFSAERTGGSVSTLTIQRTQQEDSAVYLCASSLEHPSGNTEAFFGQGTRLTVV.

V and J are TRBV7-2 and TRBJ1-5, with D possibly matching TRBD1 (6 bases). The CDR3 extends over 13 amino acids. From germline, CDR1 is SGHTA and CDR2 FQGNSA. Trimming shortened V by 4 bases and J by 5 bases, and 9 bases separated the two germline ends. The CDR3 protein is CASSYNRDQPQHF. The CDR3 DNA follows: TGTGCCAGCAGCTATAACAGGGATCAGCCCCAGCATTTT.

This clone has a single count. At the DNA level, this CDR3 is encoded by other sequences in the same sample as well. The chain recombines TRBV19 with TRBJ2-3; D remains ambiguous. The CDR3 spans 13 residues. Germline V gene lookup returns CDR1 LNHDA and CDR2 SQIVND (reference sequence). V was clipped by 4 bases and J by 2 bases, with 7 bases between them. The CDR3 here is CASSSLNTDTQYF. DNA of the CDR3: TGTGCCAGTAGTAGCTTAAACACAGATACGCAGTATTTT. The full variable domain, in which reference TRBV19 and TRBJ2-3 provide the parts outside the CDR3, is DGGITQSPKYLFRKEGQNVTLSCEQNLNHDAMYWYRQDPGQGLRLIYYSQIVNDFQKGDIAEGYSVSREKKESFPLTVTSAQKNPTAFYLCASSSLNTDTQYFGPGTRLTVL.

V usage is TRBV2 and J usage is TRBJ1-1, with 7 bases matching TRBD1. This CDR3 is 15 amino acids long. CDR1 is SNHLY, CDR2 FYNNEI, per germline. V lost 6 bases, J lost 0 bases, and 7 bases stayed unmatched. This CDR3 is CASRRQGPMNTEAFF. The DNA of the CDR3 is TGTGCCAGCAGGAGACAGGGTCCCATGAACACTGAAGCTTTCTTT.

This chain joins TRBV4-1 and TRBJ1-4, with D uncertain. With 1 base removed from V and 8 bases from J, the gap between germline ends came to 5 bases. The CDR3 has 12 amino acids. CDR1 is MGHRA, CDR2 YSYEKL, per germline. The CDR3: CASSQGLEKLFF. The CDR3 region has the DNA TGCGCCAGCAGCCAAGGGTTGGAAAAACTGTTTTTT.

This chain connects TRBV5-4 to TRBJ2-2; unclear D gene. CDR3 length: 14 residues. Germline V lookup: CDR1 SGHNT, CDR2 YYREEE (reference sequence). Between the trimmed V and J ends, which lost 2 bases and 0 bases, there was a span of 5 bases. The CDR3 nucleotides read TGTGCCAGCAGCTTAGGGCCGAACACCGGGGAGCTGTTTTTT. Encoded protein: CASSLGPNTGELFF.

This clone is categorized as medium-sized. The chain uses TRBV18 and TRBJ1-1; TRBD1 is a possible D gene (5 bases). The CDR3 sequence is 12 residues long. CDR1 and CDR2 (germline): KGHSH, LQKENI. The ends were cut back, 1 base at V and 7 bases at J, with 7 bases in the middle. The DNA for the CDR3 is TGTGCCAGCTCACCACGGGGGAATGAAGCTTTCTTT. The encoded protein is CASSPRGNEAFF.